This is a list of T cell receptor beta chains from one sample in a study of cytomegalovirus exposure and HLA in healthy donors. TCRdb keeps only in-frame clones here, not all; method: immunoSEQ multiplex PCR. Of about 130,000 clones listed, more than 65% are singletons. The specimen was PBMCs. Receptor source: a young woman in good health and CMV-seropositive. The CDR3 runs from the conserved cysteine through the conserved F or W. A D gene is named only where the DNA matches it firmly.

D gene: -
V gene: TRBV28
CDR3 protein: CASSLGQGGSPLHF

D gene: -
V gene: TRBV5-1
CDR3 protein: CASSLSGVQETQYF

D gene: -
V gene: TRBV19
CDR3 protein: CASSTPRQTNSYEQYF

D gene: -
V gene: TRBV5-3
CDR3 protein: CARSSRGGPNTGELFF

D gene: TRBD1
V gene: TRBV7-3
CDR3 protein: CASSSTGPGANVLTF

D gene: TRBD2
V gene: TRBV7-3
CDR3 protein: CASSFGLAGFYEQFF

D gene: -
V gene: TRBV13
CDR3 protein: CASSTTGEVDEQYF

D gene: TRBD1
V gene: TRBV6-1
CDR3 protein: CASSATGLNSPLHF

D gene: -
V gene: TRBV14
CDR3 protein: CASSPKTGGTDTQYF

D gene: -
V gene: TRBV9
CDR3 protein: CASSVGQFGNTIYF

D gene: -
V gene: TRBV5-1
CDR3 protein: CASSLADRDNEKLFF

D gene: -
V gene: TRBV2
CDR3 protein: CASSESLYEQYF

D gene: -
V gene: TRBV9
CDR3 protein: CASSLSLWGDATDTQYF

D gene: -
V gene: TRBV27
CDR3 protein: CASSPSGMNTEAFF

D gene: -
V gene: TRBV4-1
CDR3 protein: CASSQVTGWEQYF

D gene: -
V gene: TRBV5-4
CDR3 protein: CASSLDRSSGNTIYF

D gene: -
V gene: TRBV6-5
CDR3 protein: CASSYSGHLEDTQYF

D gene: -
V gene: TRBV7-9
CDR3 protein: CASSLPGIRTDTQYF

D gene: -
V gene: TRBV5-1
CDR3 protein: CASSLGSGVAETQYF

D gene: TRBD2
V gene: TRBV27
CDR3 protein: CASSHSGGGGGELFF

D gene: -
V gene: TRBV7-9
CDR3 protein: CSSSLEVVAVQETQYF

D gene: -
V gene: TRBV19
CDR3 protein: CASKLPTGKGEQYF

D gene: TRBD2
V gene: TRBV11-2
CDR3 protein: CASSLERTSRVYEQFF

D gene: TRBD1
V gene: TRBV9
CDR3 protein: CASSVEWDREDEQYF

D gene: -
V gene: TRBV18
CDR3 protein: CASSPAQGAGNTIYF

D gene: -
V gene: TRBV13
CDR3 protein: CASSLERGGSDTQYF